These 32 T cell receptor beta chains were all obtained from the same sample, sequenced in a study of beta chain features in type 1 diabetes. No antigen has been assigned to these receptors. Expressed TCRB transcripts were sequenced because the entire RNA isolate underwent reverse transcription. Here immunoSEQ multiplex PCR was the method, and the copy in TCRdb shows in-frame clones only, minus some. The data contain 640,000 or so clones, over 13% of them singletons. Study conclusions and caveats: Moderately but significantly shorter TCRB CDR3s were found in Type 1 diabetes patients in all four CD4+ subsets.

Material: naive CD4+ T cells from blood. These TCRs come from a man aged 18 to 30 with type 1 diabetes.

This clone was seen a handful of times. The rearrangement uses TRBV7-2 and TRBJ1-1; unclear D gene. V lost 4 bases and J 11 bases, leaving 14 bases between the germline ends. The CDR3 spans 12 residues. The germline gives CDR1 SGHTA, CDR2 FQGNSA. The CDR3 DNA reads as TGTGCCAGCAGCTCGGGAGCCCTCGGGGCTTTCTTT. This codes for CASSSGALGAFF.

This clone was counted between two and nine times. The rearrangement links TRBV4-3 to TRBJ1-2; D not certain. Germline lookup yields CDR1 LGHNA and CDR2 YSLEER. V was pared by 1 base and J by 4 bases, with 16 bases between. The CDR3 contains 16 residues. The CDR3 nucleotides are TGCGCCAGCAGCCAAGGGGATTGGAGCGTAGGCTATGGCTACACCTTC. Protein: CASSQGDWSVGYGYTF.

This rearrangement joins TRBV5-1 to TRBJ2-1, with TRBD1 matching 9 bases. V gave up 4 bases and J gave up 7 bases; unmatched junction bases: 6. Germline loops: CDR1 SGHRS, CDR2 YFSETQ. The CDR3 runs 14 residues. For the CDR3, the DNA is TGCGCCAGCAGCAAGGGACAGGGAAGAAATGAGCAGTTCTTC. Residues: CASSKGQGRNEQFF.

The chain couples TRBV18 to TRBJ2-7; no clear D. Looked up from germline, CDR1 is KGHSH and CDR2 is LQKENI. The CDR3 sequence is 12 residues long. The germline V and J ends were trimmed by 6 bases and 6 bases, with 12 bases remaining between them. The CDR3 sequence is CASSRSLGEQYF. CDR3 nucleotide sequence: TGTGCCAGCTCGAGATCCCTGGGCGAGCAGTACTTC.

This clone turned up a few times. The chain has TRBV10-1 and TRBJ2-3; 8 bases agree with TRBD2. The V gene's germline CDR1 is WNHNN and CDR2 SYGVQD (reference sequence). With V trimmed by 5 bases and J by 1 base, 2 bases remained unmatched. The CDR3 is 14 residues long. Here the CDR3 reads CASSTSGGTDTQYF. DNA for the CDR3: TGCGCCAGCAGTACTAGCGGAGGCACAGATACGCAGTATTTT.

This clone was detected only a few times. The J gene is TRBJ1-4, the V gene TRBV6-5; possible D gene TRBD1, 6 bases. V lost 2 bases, J lost 3 bases, and 10 bases lay in between. Germline CDR1 reads MNHEY; CDR2 reads SVGAGI. The CDR3 is 15 residues long. CDR3 in amino acids: CASSYRGAANEKLFF. The DNA for the CDR3 is TGTGCCAGCAGTTACCGGGGGGCGGCTAATGAAAAACTGTTTTTT.

The genes are TRBV29-1 and TRBJ2-6; 7 bases are shared with TRBD1. The germline V gene has CDR1 SQVTM and CDR2 ANQGSEA. The CDR3 is 14 amino acids. Losses at the gene ends were 7 bases for V and 1 base for J; bases not matched to a gene: 4. As DNA, the CDR3 is TGCAGCGCCGGGACAGCATCTGGGGCCAACGTCCTGACTTTC. It codes for CSAGTASGANVLTF.

This sequence joins TRBV30 and TRBJ2-3, with 7 nucleotides matching TRBD1. This CDR3 region has 16 residues. The ends lost 3 bases at V and 4 bases at J; junction bases unmatched: 13. Germline CDR1 GTSNPN, CDR2 SVGIG (reference sequence). The CDR3 spells CAWSPGTARRADTQYF. CDR3 bases: TGTGCCTGGAGCCCCGGGACAGCCCGCCGGGCAGATACGCAGTATTTT.

The sample holds a few counts of this clone. The rearrangement links TRBV7-9 to TRBJ2-3; TRBD2 aligns across 8 bases. CDR1 is SEHNR and CDR2 is FQNEAQ in the germline V gene (reference sequence). The CDR3 spans 17 residues. Losses at the gene ends were 1 base for V and 1 base for J; bases not matched to a gene: 7. Here the CDR3 DNA reads TGTGCCAGCAGCTTAGGACTAGCGATAACCGGCACAGATACGCAGTATTTT. Translated: CASSLGLAITGTDTQYF.

With respect to this clone: This same CDR3 is encoded by further DNA sequences in the sample. The gene calls are TRBV7-2 and TRBJ2-7; D is undetermined. Germline V gene lookup returns CDR1 SGHTA and CDR2 FQGNSA. V lost 1 base, J lost 4 bases, and 8 bases lay in between. This CDR3 is built from 13 residues. CDR3 in amino acids: CASSLGFRYEQYF. Here the CDR3 DNA reads TGTGCCAGCAGCTTAGGCTTCCGATACGAGCAGTACTTC.

This clone was detected a few times. This CDR3 is also generated by other DNA sequences in the sample. The chain carries TRBV11-2 and TRBJ2-5; unclear D gene. Trimming stripped 5 bases from V and 5 bases from J, with 9 bases between. This CDR3 is built from 12 residues. Germline V gene sequence: CDR1 SGHAT, CDR2 FQNNGV. CDR3 sequence reads: CASSLDRETQYF. CDR3 nucleotides: TGTGCCAGCAGCCTTGACCGGGAGACCCAGTACTTC.

The V gene is TRBV2, the J gene TRBJ1-6; TRBD1 matches at 7 bases. The V gene's germline CDR1 is SNHLY and CDR2 FYNNEI. Unmatched junction bases numbered 10, after V lost 7 bases and J lost 7 bases. This CDR3 is 15 amino acids long. DNA of the CDR3: TGTGCCAGCAAGATACAGGGGCTTGAGAATTCACCCCTCCACTTT. This sequence encodes CASKIQGLENSPLHF.

There are a few counts of this clone. The CDR3 here is CASSLVGDSQYF. The CDR3 DNA reads as TGCGCCAGCAGCTTGGTTGGGGATTCGCAGTACTTC. V is TRBV5-1 and J is TRBJ2-7, with D uncertain. There are 12 residues in the CDR3. Germline assignment: CDR1 SGHRS and CDR2 YFSETQ. Trimming took off 0 bases at V and 9 bases at J, with 10 bases between the two ends.

Only a few counts were recorded for this clone. This chain connects TRBV28 to TRBJ1-1; possibly TRBD1 for D (5 bases). The CDR3 has 15 residues. V dropped 8 bases and J dropped 1 base, with 17 bases sitting between them. The germline gives CDR1 MDHEN, CDR2 SYDVKM. This CDR3 reads CASHAGGAGNTEAFF. The CDR3, as DNA: TGTGCCAGCCATGCGGGAGGGGCCGGGAACACTGAAGCTTTCTTT.

This clone was recorded a few times. The chain carries TRBV2 and TRBJ1-2; unclear D gene. This CDR3 has 14 amino acids. Germline CDR1 SNHLY, CDR2 FYNNEI. Between the trimmed V and J ends, which lost 4 bases and 1 base, there was a span of 10 bases. This chain's CDR3 is CASSASGFNYGYTF. CDR3 DNA: TGTGCCAGCAGTGCATCAGGCTTTAACTATGGCTACACCTTC.

The gene calls are TRBV5-1 and TRBJ2-7; D remains ambiguous. V was clipped by 1 base and J by 1 base, with 12 bases between them. Germline V gene lookup returns CDR1 SGHRS and CDR2 YFSETQ. The length of the CDR3 is 15 residues. In DNA, the CDR3 is TGCGCCAGCAGCTTGACTCTTACCACGTCCTACGAGCAGTACTTC. This gives the protein CASSLTLTTSYEQYF.

This clone was detected only a few times. The chain uses TRBV7-9 and TRBJ1-4; tentatively, D is TRBD1 (5 bases). CDR1 SEHNR and CDR2 FQNEAQ come from the germline V gene (reference sequence). The V gene lost 5 bases and the J gene lost 0 bases, with 13 bases spanning the gap. This CDR3 is built from 16 residues. Here the CDR3 DNA reads TGTGCCAGCAGCCTACAAGGGGCTGCAACTAATGAAAAACTGTTTTTT. Encoded protein: CASSLQGAATNEKLFF. The variable domain in full, with the rest retrieved from reference TRBV7-9 and TRBJ1-4, is DTGVSQNPRHKITKRGQNVTFRCDPISEHNRLYWYRQTLGQGPEFLTYFQNEAQLEKSRLLSDRFSAERPKGSFSTLEIQRTEQGDSAMYLCASSLQGAATNEKLFFGSGTQLSVL.

This sequence joins TRBV28 and TRBJ1-4; 7 bases match TRBD1. From germline, CDR1 is MDHEN and CDR2 SYDVKM. Trimming removed 6 bases from V and 7 bases from J; junction bases left unmatched: 8. The CDR3 is 14 residues long. The CDR3 loop reads CASRLQGSGEKLFF. For the CDR3, the DNA is TGTGCCAGCAGACTACAGGGGAGCGGTGAAAAACTGTTTTTT.

The chain joins TRBV10-3 to TRBJ1-2; 9 nucleotides line up with TRBD1. The CDR3 loop spans 16 amino acids. The V segment lost 2 bases and the J segment 5 bases; nucleotides outside the gene matches: 9. Germline V gene data show CDR1 as ENHRY and CDR2 as SYGVKD. The CDR3 loop reads CAISEGQGLTEYGYTF. In DNA, the CDR3 is TGTGCCATCAGTGAGGGACAGGGGCTGACCGAATATGGCTACACCTTC.

A few counts support this clone. The chain recombines TRBV2 with TRBJ2-2; tentatively, D is TRBD1 (6 bases). Germline CDR1 reads SNHLY; CDR2 reads FYNNEI. Trimming took off 6 bases at V and 3 bases at J, with 14 bases between the two ends. The CDR3 consists of 15 residues. CDR3 DNA: TGTGCCAGCAGCCACAACCAGGGGTACACCGGGGAGCTGTTTTTT. It specifies CASSHNQGYTGELFF. The full variable domain, its missing parts supplied by reference TRBV2 and TRBJ2-2, is EPEVTQTPSHQVTQMGQEVILRCVPISNHLYFYWYRQILGQKVEFLVSFYNNEISEKSEIFDDQFSVERPDGSNFTLKIRSTKLEDSAMYFCASSHNQGYTGELFFGEGSRLTVL.

There are a few counts of this clone. The chain joins TRBV2 to TRBJ1-5; a possible D gene is TRBD1 (5 bases). V was pared by 6 bases and J by 0 bases, with 12 bases between. Germline values: CDR1 SNHLY, CDR2 FYNNEI. The CDR3 loop spans 15 amino acids. The CDR3 spells CASRVGRNSNQPQHF. In nucleotides, the CDR3 is TGTGCCAGCAGGGTGGGACGGAATAGCAATCAGCCCCAGCATTTT.

This clone was picked up a small number of times. The chain has TRBV7-2 and TRBJ2-7; 7 bases fit TRBD1. The germline V gene has CDR1 SGHTA and CDR2 FQGNSA. V lost 3 bases to trimming and J lost 3 bases; unmatched junction nucleotides: 8. This CDR3 is built from 15 residues. DNA of the CDR3: TGTGCCAGCAGCTTGGATCCGGGACAGATCTACGAGCAGTACTTC. Translation gives CASSLDPGQIYEQYF.

The chain combines TRBV6-4 with TRBJ1-1; D gene ambiguous. This CDR3 has 14 amino acids. Trimming stripped 2 bases from V and 1 base from J, with 8 bases between. Germline CDR1 and CDR2: MRHNA and SNTAGT. CDR3 in DNA: TGTGCCAGCAGTGACGTGGGTGGGAACACTGAAGCTTTCTTT. This encodes CASSDVGGNTEAFF.

This clone was seen only once. The chain combines TRBV11-2 with TRBJ2-1; no firm D call. The CDR3 runs 14 residues. Germline CDR1 SGHAT, CDR2 FQNNGV. V was clipped by 1 base and J by 6 bases, with 10 bases between them. For the CDR3, the DNA is TGTGCCAGCAGCTTAGCAGGCAGGCTCAATGAGCAGTTCTTC. It yields the protein CASSLAGRLNEQFF.

The rearrangement joins TRBV18 to TRBJ2-7, with 7 bases matching TRBD1. There are 14 residues in the CDR3. V dropped 7 bases and J dropped 2; count of bases not matched to a gene: 8. CDR1 is KGHSH, CDR2 LQKENI, per germline. The CDR3 region has the DNA TGTGCCAGCTTCTCCGACAGGGAAACCTACGAGCAGTACTTC. Its translation is CASFSDRETYEQYF.

V gene TRBV6-1 combines with J gene TRBJ2-7, with 8 bases that match TRBD2. The length of the CDR3 is 13 residues. CDR1 is MNHNS, CDR2 SASEGT, per germline. Trimming removed 7 bases from V and 4 bases from J; junction bases left unmatched: 6. The CDR3 DNA follows: TGTGCCAGCATGGTAGCGGGAAGTTACGAGCAGTACTTC. Translating gives CASMVAGSYEQYF.

This clone was picked up a small number of times. The chain uses TRBV5-1 and TRBJ1-1; 10 bases map to TRBD1. CDR1 is SGHRS, CDR2 YFSETQ, per germline. The CDR3 totals 14 residues. The ends lost 4 bases at V and 4 bases at J; junction bases unmatched: 4. The CDR3 loop reads CASSRGQGVTEAFF. The CDR3 DNA reads TGCGCCAGCAGCCGCGGACAGGGGGTCACTGAAGCTTTCTTT.

This clone has more than one count but fewer than ten. The chain couples TRBV9 to TRBJ2-1; D unresolved. CDR3 size: 16 residues. CDR1 SGDLS and CDR2 YYNGEE come from the germline V gene. Trimming cost V 3 bases and J 1 base, with 14 bases left between them. CDR3: CASSEVWISSYNEQFF. CDR3 in DNA: TGTGCCAGCAGCGAGGTGTGGATCTCGTCCTACAATGAGCAGTTCTTC.

The chain has TRBV5-1 and TRBJ1-4; maybe TRBD1 (6 bases). The V end was cut by 3 bases, the J end by 0 bases, with 15 bases between. Germline V gene sequence: CDR1 SGHRS, CDR2 YFSETQ. The CDR3 is 17 amino acids. This CDR3 reads CASSSTQGGSTNEKLFF. CDR3 in DNA: TGCGCCAGCAGCTCCACACAGGGAGGTTCAACTAATGAAAAACTGTTTTTT.

This clone was recorded a few times. The V call is TRBV6-5, the J call TRBJ2-5; 8 nucleotides match TRBD1. CDR3 size: 13 residues. The V segment lost 4 bases and the J segment 5 bases; nucleotides outside the gene matches: 3. Germline CDR1 is MNHEY and CDR2 is SVGAGI. CDR3 amino acids: CASSSTGVETQYF. CDR3 coding DNA: TGTGCCAGCAGTTCGACAGGGGTTGAGACCCAGTACTTC.

This clone showed up just a few times. The chain carries TRBV4-3 and TRBJ2-3; D is perhaps TRBD1 (5 bases). Germline assignment: CDR1 LGHNA and CDR2 YSLEER. There are 15 residues in the CDR3. V was pared by 2 bases and J by 0 bases, with 9 bases between. The CDR3 here is CASSQQTASTDTQYF. The CDR3 DNA reads as TGCGCCAGCAGCCAACAGACAGCTAGCACAGATACGCAGTATTTT.

With regard to this clone: The sample has other DNA sequences that encode this CDR3 too. The chain is built from TRBV30 and TRBJ2-3; D gene unclear. This CDR3 has 12 residues. Germline values: CDR1 GTSNPN, CDR2 SVGIG (reference sequence). Trimming took off 2 bases at V and 3 bases at J, with 6 bases between the two ends. CDR3 DNA sequence: TGTGCCTGGAGTCCGGAAACAGATACGCAGTATTTT. Protein sequence: CAWSPETDTQYF.